This TCR beta chain was recovered during a study of naive and memory T cell subsets. Cells stained for CD3, CD4, CD8, CD45RA and CD27 were sorted into four subsets. Both TRBC1 and TRBC2 were covered by a beta constant-region primer of two equimolar oligonucleotides. Four rounds of PCR amplified the ligated cDNA using nested alpha and beta constant-region primers plus SP2. A 12-nucleotide UMI and the SP2 primer were added to the cDNA 3' end by oligonucleotide ligation. TCRdb re-called the UMI-ligation and nested PCR reads with MiXCR, one entry per CDR3 protein. The sample has around 83,000 distinct CDR3 sequences; approximately 11% are singletons. V gave up 3 bases and J gave up 3 bases, with 9 bases separating them. Germline-derived CDR1 and CDR2 are DFQATT and SNEGSKA (reference sequence). The CDR3 length is 13 residues. This clonotype was counted at least ten times. Its specificity is not known. Points from the study as a whole: Naive repertoires, especially CD8, held a few larger clonotypes, possibly memory cells re-expressing CD45RA. Over 85% of naive TCR sequences appeared only once, unlike memory subsets.

The chain carries TRBV20-1 and TRBJ1-5; D is unclear. The clonotype originates from a human donor in good health. The sequencing input was naive CD4+ T cells from blood. Here the CDR3 DNA reads TGCAGTGCTAGTGGGCAGGCCAATCAGCCCCAGCATTTT. It translates to CSASGQANQPQHF.